This passage covers 27 T cell receptor beta chains from one sample sequenced in a study of neoadjuvant anti-PD-1 for oral cavity cancer. As to time point: after neoadjuvant nivolumab, at surgical resection. Assay used: immunoSEQ multiplex PCR; TCRdb lists only in-frame clones, some missing. The sample has just under 70,000 clones, 80% to 90% seen once. Sequences were derived from PBMCs, sampled after nivolumab (anti-PD-1) treatment. Receptors were obtained from a person between 40 and 85 years old with oral cavity squamous cell carcinoma.

The sample holds a few counts of this clone. V is TRBV6-1 and J is TRBJ2-2; D is perhaps TRBD2 (5 bases). The CDR3 runs 15 residues. CDR1 is MNHNS and CDR2 is SASEGT in the germline V gene. Trimming removed 5 bases from V and 0 bases from J, with 10 bases in between. CDR3 DNA: TGTGCCAGCAGTCCGGGGATCGCGAACACCGGGGAGCTGTTTTTT. Translating gives CASSPGIANTGELFF.

Here the CDR3 DNA reads TGTGCCAGCAGACCTATAGCGGGGGCCTACAATGAGCAGTTCTTC. This sequence encodes CASRPIAGAYNEQFF. The chain employs TRBV6-5 and TRBJ2-1; 9 bases are a match to TRBD2. Germline-derived CDR1 and CDR2 are MNHEY and SVGAGI. This CDR3 is built from 15 residues. Germline trimming cut 6 bases from V and 2 bases from J; bases unmatched to any gene: 5.

This chain joins TRBV19 and TRBJ1-2; a possible D gene is TRBD1 (5 bases). There are 15 residues in the CDR3. Trimming took 3 bases from V and 4 from J, leaving 15 bases between them. Germline values: CDR1 LNHDA, CDR2 SQIVND (reference sequence). The DNA of the CDR3 is TGTGCCAGTAGTATCAAGGGGAGTTTCGGCTATGGCTACACCTTC. Translating gives CASSIKGSFGYGYTF.

The chain joins TRBV2 to TRBJ2-2; perhaps D is TRBD1 or TRBD2 (7 bases each). The CDR3 consists of 15 residues. The V end lost 6 bases, the J end lost 6 bases, and 17 bases lay between the germline ends. Germline CDR1 SNHLY, CDR2 FYNNEI. The CDR3 region has the DNA TGTGCCAGCAGGAACCCGACAGGGAGGGCCGGGGAGCTGTTTTTT. Protein sequence: CASRNPTGRAGELFF.

This CDR3 is CASSVGRAGRSEQYF. The CDR3 DNA is TGTGCCAGCAGTGTGGGGAGGGCAGGACGGAGCGAGCAGTACTTC. This chain connects TRBV2 to TRBJ2-7, with 7 bases matching TRBD2. The CDR3 runs 15 residues. Germline CDR1 is SNHLY and CDR2 is FYNNEI. Trimming cost V 4 bases and J 6 bases; bases outside gene matches: 12.

The chain employs TRBV27 and TRBJ2-1; tentatively, D is TRBD2 (6 bases). The germline gives CDR1 MNHEY, CDR2 SMNVEV (reference sequence). Trimming shortened V by 7 bases and J by 6 bases, and 13 bases separated the two germline ends. The CDR3 length is 13 residues. This chain's CDR3 is CASKPGLSNEQFF. The CDR3 DNA follows: TGTGCCAGCAAACCGGGACTCTCCAATGAGCAGTTCTTC.

The sample holds one count of this clone. V is TRBV27 and J is TRBJ2-5; a weak D match, TRBD1 (6 bases). The CDR3 covers 13 residues. Germline assignment: CDR1 MNHEY and CDR2 SMNVEV (reference sequence). V shed 10 bases and J shed 2 bases, with 14 bases lying between them. The DNA for the CDR3 is TGTGCCACCGTGGACAGATTACAAGAGACCCAGTACTTC. Residues: CATVDRLQETQYF.

J is TRBJ2-1 and V is TRBV7-6; 10 nucleotides agree with TRBD2. This CDR3 region has 17 residues. The germline V gene encodes CDR1 SGHVS and CDR2 FNYEAQ. Trimming at V came to 0 bases and at J to 7 bases, leaving 9 bases not matched to a gene. The CDR3 DNA reads TGTGCCAGCAGCTTAGCCCAGGGGAGAGCGGGAGGGAATGAGCAGTTCTTC. This gives the protein CASSLAQGRAGGNEQFF.

The chain joins TRBV11-3 to TRBJ2-1; 9 bases match TRBD1. There are 16 residues in the CDR3. Trimming removed 5 bases from V and 3 bases from J; junction bases left unmatched: 8. In germline, CDR1 is SGHNT, CDR2 YENEEA. CDR3 region: CASSTRTGAGYNEQFF. The CDR3 DNA sequence: TGTGCCAGCAGCACCAGGACAGGGGCCGGCTACAATGAGCAGTTCTTC.

Details on this clone: The identical CDR3 is also encoded by other nucleotide sequences in the sample. The chain carries TRBV6-5 and TRBJ2-1; 7 bases are shared with TRBD1. Germline CDR1 and CDR2: MNHEY and SVGAGI. The CDR3 length is 14 residues. Unmatched junction bases numbered 9, after V lost 8 bases and J lost 5 bases. Written as DNA, the CDR3 is TGTGCCAGCGGCCGACAGGGCACTAACAATGAGCAGTTCTTC. Protein product: CASGRQGTNNEQFF.

The chain combines TRBV10-3 with TRBJ2-7; 7 nucleotides align to TRBD2. CDR3 length equals 16 residues. Germline CDR1 reads ENHRY; CDR2 reads SYGVKD. The junction had 11 bases not matched to a gene; V was cut back by 4 bases and J by 2 bases. CDR3 region: CAISGTTSVSTYEQYF. CDR3 DNA sequence: TGTGCCATCAGTGGGACCACTAGCGTATCGACCTACGAGCAGTACTTC.

This clone was detected a few times. This chain connects TRBV28 to TRBJ1-1; D unresolved. CDR3 size: 13 residues. V lost 2 bases and J lost 1, with 5 bases in between. The V gene's germline CDR1 is MDHEN and CDR2 SYDVKM. The CDR3 bases are TGTGCCAGCAGTTTAAAACCGAACACTGAAGCTTTCTTT. This encodes CASSLKPNTEAFF.

V gene TRBV9 combines with J gene TRBJ1-2, with D maybe TRBD1 (5 bases). This CDR3 has 14 amino acids. The V gene's germline CDR1 is SGDLS and CDR2 YYNGEE. V lost 4 bases, J lost 4 bases, and 14 bases lay in between. For the CDR3, the DNA is TGTGCCAGCAGCATAGGCGACAGTAGCTATGGCTACACCTTC. Protein product: CASSIGDSSYGYTF.

The V gene is TRBV7-8, the J gene TRBJ1-5; TRBD1 might be the D (6 bases). The CDR3 is 15 residues long. CDR1 and CDR2 from the germline V gene are SGHVS and FQNEAQ. Trimming took off 5 bases at V and 4 bases at J, with 15 bases between the two ends. CDR3: CASSPHHRENQPQHF. The CDR3 DNA sequence: TGTGCCAGCAGCCCACACCACAGGGAGAATCAGCCCCAGCATTTT.

The chain joins TRBV7-2 to TRBJ1-2; 11 bases map to TRBD1. Germline loops: CDR1 SGHTA, CDR2 FQGNSA. This CDR3 has 15 amino acids. V gave up 5 bases and J gave up 0 bases; unmatched junction bases: 2. The CDR3 region has the DNA TGTGCCAGCAGCCCGGGACAGGGGGCTAACTATGGCTACACCTTC. Translation: CASSPGQGANYGYTF.

The chain employs TRBV2 and TRBJ1-5; 7 bases align to TRBD1. CDR3 length: 13 amino acids. Germline CDR1 and CDR2: SNHLY and FYNNEI. After removal of 7 bases from V and 6 bases from J, the junction contained 6 bases not matched to a gene. Here the CDR3 DNA reads TGTGCCAGCACCAGACAGGGAGGTCAGCCCCAGCATTTT. It specifies CASTRQGGQPQHF.

This chain joins TRBV30 and TRBJ2-6; no definite D call. The CDR3 length is 12 residues. Germline loops: CDR1 GTSNPN, CDR2 SVGIG (reference sequence). The ends were cut back, 1 base at V and 2 bases at J, with 0 bases in the middle. Here the CDR3 reads CAWSAGANVLTF. The CDR3 DNA sequence: TGTGCCTGGAGTGCTGGGGCCAACGTCCTGACTTTC.

This clone was observed a single time. The V and J genes are TRBV18 and TRBJ1-1; TRBD1 aligns across 8 bases. V was clipped by 2 bases and J by 4 bases; unmatched bases: 3. CDR1 and CDR2 (germline): KGHSH, LQKENI. The CDR3 is 14 amino acids. The CDR3 reads CASSPGQGVTEAFF. DNA of the CDR3: TGTGCCAGCTCACCAGGACAGGGTGTCACTGAAGCTTTCTTT.

The chain employs TRBV19 and TRBJ1-5; D not resolved. V lost 6 bases and J 3 bases, leaving 18 bases between the germline ends. Per germline, CDR1 LNHDA and CDR2 SQIVND (reference sequence). This CDR3 region has 16 residues. In nucleotides, the CDR3 is TGTGCCAGTAGCAAGATCAGTAGGACCGACAATCAGCCCCAGCATTTT. Translating it yields CASSKISRTDNQPQHF. The complete variable domain, with remaining parts taken from reference TRBV19 and TRBJ1-5, reads DGGITQSPKYLFRKEGQNVTLSCEQNLNHDAMYWYRQDPGQGLRLIYYSQIVNDFQKGDIAEGYSVSREKKESFPLTVTSAQKNPTAFYLCASSKISRTDNQPQHFGDGTRLSIL.

J is TRBJ1-4 and V is TRBV19; 9 bases line up with TRBD1. The germline gives CDR1 LNHDA, CDR2 SQIVND (reference sequence). The CDR3 runs 13 residues. V was clipped by 7 bases and J by 8 bases; unmatched bases: 5. CDR3 nucleotides: TGTGCCAGTACTCTGACAGGGGGGGAAAAACTGTTTTTT. Its protein product is CASTLTGGEKLFF.

The rearrangement joins TRBV30 to TRBJ2-1; D gene uncertain. This CDR3 spans 12 amino acids. CDR1 is GTSNPN and CDR2 is SVGIG in the germline V gene (reference sequence). V was pared by 0 bases and J by 4 bases, with 4 bases between. In DNA form, the CDR3 reads TGTGCCTGGAGTGTAAATTACAATGAGCAGTTCTTC. Translating it yields CAWSVNYNEQFF.

The CDR3 DNA sequence: TGTGCCAGCTCATGGGGGAATCAGCCCCAGCATTTT. This translates into CASSWGNQPQHF. The chain carries TRBV7-9 and TRBJ1-5, with a weak D call TRBD1 (5 bases). CDR3 length equals 12 residues. CDR1 and CDR2 (germline): SEHNR, FQNEAQ (reference sequence). Trimming took off 8 bases at V and 4 bases at J, with 9 bases between the two ends.

The chain links TRBV4-1 to TRBJ1-5; 8 nucleotides match TRBD1. Germline loops: CDR1 MGHRA, CDR2 YSYEKL. The CDR3 has 18 residues. Trimming removed 2 bases from V and 4 bases from J; junction bases left unmatched: 13. In nucleotides, the CDR3 is TGCGCCAGCAGCCAATCGGAGGCAGGACAGGGCGGAAATCAGCCCCAGCATTTT. Translated, it gives CASSQSEAGQGGNQPQHF.

V and J are TRBV19 and TRBJ1-2; 7 nucleotides line up with TRBD1. Germline CDR1 and CDR2: LNHDA and SQIVND (reference sequence). This CDR3 has 13 amino acids. V lost 10 bases to trimming and J lost 4 bases; unmatched junction nucleotides: 9. The CDR3 DNA reads TGTGCCACCGCCAAGCAGGGGGGCTATGGCTACACCTTC. It specifies CATAKQGGYGYTF.

V and J are TRBV5-1 and TRBJ1-1, with D tentatively TRBD1 (6 bases). Deletions cut 2 bases from V and 0 bases from J, with 14 bases between. CDR1 and CDR2 from the germline V gene are SGHRS and YFSETQ. The CDR3 loop spans 16 amino acids. CDR3 region: CASSLLRDTLNTEAFF. Written as DNA, the CDR3 is TGCGCCAGCAGCTTACTGCGGGACACTTTGAACACTGAAGCTTTCTTT.

The chain joins TRBV4-1 to TRBJ2-1; 11 bases match TRBD2. The V gene's germline CDR1 is MGHRA and CDR2 YSYEKL. This CDR3 has 15 amino acids. V shed 1 base, J shed 9 bases, and the junction held 5 bases outside the gene matches. The CDR3 reads CASSQGGLAEFEQFF. In nucleotides, the CDR3 is TGCGCCAGCAGCCAAGGGGGACTAGCGGAGTTTGAGCAGTTCTTC.

In this sample, this clone turned up a few times. This rearrangement joins TRBV19 to TRBJ2-2; D is ambiguous. The CDR3 totals 12 residues. The V end was cut by 2 bases, the J end by 7 bases, with 5 bases between. Germline V gene lookup returns CDR1 LNHDA and CDR2 SQIVND (reference sequence). The CDR3 DNA sequence: TGTGCCAGTAGTATACCCCACGGGGAGCTGTTTTTT. Translation: CASSIPHGELFF.